This TCR beta chain was sequenced in a study of beta chain features in type 1 diabetes. Looking at the study overall: The study examined more than 100,000,000 sorted cells across all samples.

Study-wide results and limits: Among patients with Type 1 diabetes, TCRB CDR3s were moderately but significantly shorter in every one of the four CD4+ subsets. Researchers could not determine here whether HLA type influences TCRB rearrangement.

Sorted cells reached over 98% purity in every population. Expressed TCRB transcripts were sequenced because the entire RNA isolate underwent reverse transcription. Some clones are missing from TCRdb's copy, which holds only in-frame ones; the method was immunoSEQ multiplex PCR. The table has under 200,000 clones, 8% to 8.5% seen once. In this sample, this clone turned up a few times. The antigen is not known. This CDR3 is 13 amino acids long. The V gene lost 3 bases and the J gene lost 8 bases, with 13 bases spanning the gap. Germline values: CDR1 SQVTM, CDR2 ANQGSEA. This receptor was taken from a young woman with type 1 diabetes. The V gene is TRBV29-1, the J gene TRBJ1-4; D not certain. The material sequenced was central memory CD4+ T cells from blood. CDR3 residues: CSVETAAGEKLFF. The CDR3 DNA reads as TGCAGCGTTGAGACGGCAGCCGGGGAAAAACTGTTTTTT.